Following are 26 T cell receptor beta chains from one sample sequenced in a study of cytotoxic CD8 clonotypes in ibrutinib-treated CLL. Sequencing was performed with immunoSEQ multiplex PCR; in TCRdb, only in-frame clones are kept and a portion is missing. The table has about 44,000 clones, less than 70% seen once. The starting material was PBMCs, obtained after 12 months of ibrutinib treatment. The receptor set was obtained from a human donor with chronic lymphocytic leukemia.

There are a few counts of this clone. The chain uses TRBV6-5 and TRBJ1-1; D may be TRBD1 (6 bases). Per germline, CDR1 MNHEY and CDR2 SVGAGI. Trimming left V 4 bases short and J 4 bases short, with 16 bases between. CDR3 length equals 15 residues. CDR3 nucleotide sequence: TGTGCCAGCAGTTCGAGGAGGGGGGCTTCCACTGAAGCTTTCTTT. Its protein is CASSSRRGASTEAFF.

The J gene is TRBJ1-2, the V gene TRBV2; D might be TRBD1 (5 bases). The CDR3 loop spans 14 amino acids. Germline V gene data show CDR1 as SNHLY and CDR2 as FYNNEI. The germline V and J ends were trimmed by 3 bases and 6 bases, with 14 bases remaining between them. CDR3 in DNA: TGTGCCAGCAGTGAGGGGGTACAGTTCCATGGCTACACCTTC. Encoded protein: CASSEGVQFHGYTF.

J is TRBJ2-2 and V is TRBV7-8; D is unresolved. The ends were cut back, 5 bases at V and 0 bases at J, with 7 bases in the middle. The CDR3 extends over 14 amino acids. The germline gives CDR1 SGHVS, CDR2 FQNEAQ. DNA for the CDR3: TGTGCCAGCAGCACGGGCCCGAACACCGGGGAGCTGTTTTTT. As protein: CASSTGPNTGELFF. Full variable domain (rest looked up from reference TRBV7-8 and TRBJ2-2): GAGVSQSPRYKVAKRGQDVALRCDPISGHVSLFWYQQALGQGPEFLTYFQNEAQLDKSGLPSDRFFAERPEGSVSTLKIQRTQQEDSAVYLCASSTGPNTGELFFGEGSRLTVL.

About this clone: The CDR3 ends on some other residue instead of the conserved phenylalanine or tryptophan, so this is likely a read error. The DNA is left out, because the CDR3 cannot be placed on it with certainty; the CDR3 is given as TCRdb lists it. The V call is TRBV28, the J call TRBJ1-2. Germline values: CDR1 MDHEN, CDR2 SYDVKM. The CDR3 totals 14 residues, both ends included. The CDR3 protein is CASSFGLGNPPIFR.

J is TRBJ2-5 and V is TRBV5-1, with D possibly TRBD2 on 7 matching bases. CDR3 size: 16 residues. The V end was cut by 0 bases, the J end by 5 bases, with 17 bases between. Germline CDR1 SGHRS, CDR2 YFSETQ. The CDR3 loop reads CASSLDGGARRETQYF. The CDR3 DNA reads TGCGCCAGCAGCTTGGATGGGGGGGCGAGGAGGGAGACCCAGTACTTC.

Written as DNA, the CDR3 is TGTGCCAGCAGCGCCCACGGGGGGGGGCTTCACAATGAGCAGTTCTTC. Residues: CASSAHGGGLHNEQFF. V and J are TRBV13 and TRBJ2-1, with TRBD2 matching over 8 bases. The CDR3 is 16 residues long. Trimming cost V 5 bases and J 5 bases; bases outside gene matches: 11. CDR1 PRHDT and CDR2 FYEKMQ come from the germline V gene (reference sequence).

This clone was counted a single time. The gene calls are TRBV4-1 and TRBJ2-1; 14 nucleotides match TRBD2. Germline CDR1 and CDR2: MGHRA and YSYEKL. Unmatched junction bases numbered 12, after V lost 1 base and J lost 7 bases. The CDR3 is 19 residues long. The chain's CDR3 is CASSQGPYRLAGGRNEQFF. The CDR3 region has the DNA TGCGCCAGCAGCCAAGGCCCTTACCGACTAGCGGGGGGGAGGAATGAGCAGTTCTTC.

V and J are TRBV19 and TRBJ1-2; 7 bases agree with TRBD1. The CDR3 is 12 residues long. Per the germline V gene, CDR1 is LNHDA and CDR2 is SQIVND (reference sequence). With V trimmed by 10 bases and J by 3 bases, 5 bases remained unmatched. The CDR3 coding sequence is TGTGCCATAGGGGGACAGTACTATGGCTACACCTTC. Its translation is CAIGGQYYGYTF.

V gene TRBV7-9 combines with J gene TRBJ1-1; D is unclear. Germline CDR1 SEHNR, CDR2 FQNEAQ (reference sequence). The CDR3 loop spans 13 amino acids. The V end lost 1 base, the J end lost 1 base, and 4 bases lay between the germline ends. The CDR3, as DNA: TGTGCCAGCAGCTTAGTTGGGAACACTGAAGCTTTCTTT. Protein sequence: CASSLVGNTEAFF.

This clone came up a few times. This rearrangement joins TRBV2 to TRBJ2-3, with TRBD2 matching over 7 bases. The CDR3 runs 14 residues. Per germline, CDR1 SNHLY and CDR2 FYNNEI. Losses at the gene ends were 6 bases for V and 6 bases for J; bases not matched to a gene: 9. The CDR3 bases are TGTGCCAGCAGGGTCGGGACTACCCCCGATACGCAGTATTTT. Amino acid sequence: CASRVGTTPDTQYF.

The V and J genes are TRBV11-2 and TRBJ1-1, with D tentatively TRBD1 (5 bases). The CDR3 has 18 residues. In germline, CDR1 is SGHAT, CDR2 FQNNGV. V shed 3 bases and J shed 0 bases, with 20 bases lying between them. The CDR3 spells CASSFELNRPIMNTEAFF. CDR3 bases: TGTGCCAGCAGCTTTGAGCTTAACAGGCCAATAATGAACACTGAAGCTTTCTTT.

In this sample, this clone turned up once. J is TRBJ2-5 and V is TRBV12-5; D assignment may be TRBD1 or TRBD2 (6 bases each). The germline V gene encodes CDR1 LGHNT and CDR2 FRNRAP. Between the trimmed V and J ends, which lost 8 bases and 1 base, there was a span of 29 bases. The CDR3 is made up of 19 amino acids. The CDR3 region is CASTQPSPGATIVQETQYF. CDR3 coding DNA: TGTGCTAGTACCCAACCCTCGCCGGGGGCCACCATCGTCCAAGAGACCCAGTACTTC.

The chain joins TRBV19 to TRBJ2-3, with 9 bases that match TRBD1. There are 13 residues in the CDR3. V lost 1 base and J lost 14; bases outside the gene matches: 7. The germline gives CDR1 LNHDA, CDR2 SQIVND (reference sequence). The CDR3 region has the DNA TGTGCCAGTAGTATAGTTGGGGGGACAGGGCTGTATTTT. Residues: CASSIVGGTGLYF.

This chain uses TRBV2 with TRBJ2-7; a possible D gene is TRBD1 (6 bases). From germline, CDR1 is SNHLY and CDR2 FYNNEI. Trimming removed 3 bases from V and 5 bases from J, with 17 bases in between. The CDR3 has 15 amino acids. CDR3 coding DNA: TGTGCCAGCAGTGATAAGAGGACAGCCCATCACGAGCAGTACTTC. Its protein is CASSDKRTAHHEQYF.

This clone turned up a few times. The chain has TRBV19 and TRBJ2-2, with D uncertain. The CDR3 runs 15 residues. Germline CDR1 reads LNHDA; CDR2 reads SQIVND (reference sequence). The V and J ends lost 7 bases and 3 bases respectively, with 15 bases between them. The CDR3 spells CASTPDGSHTGELFF. The CDR3 nucleotides are TGTGCCAGTACCCCGGACGGATCCCACACCGGGGAGCTGTTTTTT.

This clone was detected once. V gene TRBV7-9 combines with J gene TRBJ1-2, with D possibly matching TRBD1 (5 bases). The length of the CDR3 is 14 residues. The V gene's germline CDR1 is SEHNR and CDR2 FQNEAQ (reference sequence). V was pared by 0 bases and J by 8 bases, with 13 bases between. The CDR3: CASSLARQSRGYTF. The DNA of the CDR3 is TGTGCCAGCAGCTTAGCGCGACAGTCTAGGGGCTACACCTTC.

J is TRBJ1-5 and V is TRBV27; TRBD1 matches 9 bases. The CDR3 runs to 17 residues. J lost 4 bases, V lost 3 bases, and 10 bases had no gene match. Germline assignment: CDR1 MNHEY and CDR2 SMNVEV (reference sequence). CDR3 residues: CASSFRDRVGRNQPQHF. The CDR3 DNA sequence: TGTGCCAGCAGTTTCAGGGACAGGGTTGGTAGGAATCAGCCCCAGCATTTT.

This chain links TRBV2 with TRBJ1-5; 7 bases are shared with TRBD1. The CDR3 totals 19 residues. The V and J ends lost 4 bases and 3 bases, in that order; junction bases with no gene match: 18. Germline V gene data show CDR1 as SNHLY and CDR2 as FYNNEI. DNA of the CDR3: TGTGCCAGCAGTGTATCGACAGGGTTGTCGGTCGCGGTCAATCAGCCCCAGCATTTT. Protein: CASSVSTGLSVAVNQPQHF.

The chain combines TRBV30 with TRBJ2-5, with 7 bases aligning to TRBD2. The CDR3 runs 12 residues. Germline V gene lookup returns CDR1 GTSNPN and CDR2 SVGIG (reference sequence). The V segment lost 5 bases and the J segment 2 bases; nucleotides outside the gene matches: 2. CDR3 nucleotide sequence: TGTGCCTGGGGAGCGGGACAAGAGACCCAGTACTTC. Its translation: CAWGAGQETQYF.

This rearrangement joins TRBV11-3 to TRBJ2-5; the match to TRBD2 covers 9 bases. V gave up 5 bases and J gave up 4 bases; unmatched junction bases: 8. Germline lookup yields CDR1 SGHNT and CDR2 YENEEA. The CDR3 spans 15 residues. Here the CDR3 reads CASSTRGGLGETQYF. CDR3 coding DNA: TGTGCCAGCAGCACGCGGGGGGGCCTCGGAGAGACCCAGTACTTC.

The gene calls are TRBV7-9 and TRBJ2-1; D remains unclear. The V and J ends lost 0 bases and 5 bases respectively, with 8 bases between them. CDR1 and CDR2 (germline): SEHNR, FQNEAQ (reference sequence). There are 14 residues in the CDR3. The CDR3 sequence: CASSLAHDNNEQFF. The CDR3 DNA sequence: TGTGCCAGCAGCTTAGCGCACGACAACAATGAGCAGTTCTTC.

CDR3 sequence reads: CAISEGQVNYGYTF. The CDR3 DNA sequence: TGTGCCATCAGTGAGGGACAGGTTAACTATGGCTACACCTTC. The chain combines TRBV10-3 with TRBJ1-2; 7 bases map to TRBD1. The CDR3 loop spans 14 amino acids. Germline trimming cut 2 bases from V and 1 base from J; bases unmatched to any gene: 1. CDR1 ENHRY and CDR2 SYGVKD come from the germline V gene.

The chain employs TRBV6-6 and TRBJ1-5; no reliable D call. Germline CDR1 and CDR2: MNHNY and SVGAGI (reference sequence). The CDR3 contains 15 residues. Between the trimmed V and J ends, which lost 4 bases and 1 base, there was a span of 11 bases. The CDR3 sequence is CASSSLLGSNQPQHF. The CDR3 nucleotides are TGTGCCAGCAGTTCCTTATTGGGGAGCAATCAGCCCCAGCATTTT.

The rearrangement joins TRBV28 to TRBJ1-3, with 8 bases matching TRBD1. The CDR3 is made up of 15 amino acids. The V and J ends lost 2 bases and 4 bases, in that order; junction bases with no gene match: 4. Germline V lookup: CDR1 MDHEN, CDR2 SYDVKM. The CDR3 here is CASSLQGAIGNTIYF. CDR3 bases: TGTGCCAGCAGTTTACAGGGGGCGATCGGAAACACCATATATTTT.

The chain carries TRBV2 and TRBJ2-7, with 8 bases identical to TRBD1. Looked up from germline, CDR1 is SNHLY and CDR2 is FYNNEI. V shed 7 bases and J 3 bases; nucleotides not matched to a gene: 11. This CDR3 has 15 residues. CDR3 loop: CASILDRAMNYEQYF. Here the CDR3 DNA reads TGTGCCAGCATCCTGGACAGGGCAATGAACTACGAGCAGTACTTC.

The rearrangement links TRBV7-2 to TRBJ2-1; possibly TRBD2 for D (6 bases). Germline CDR1 reads SGHTA; CDR2 reads FQGNSA. This CDR3 region has 19 residues. Trimming removed 5 bases from V and 0 bases from J, with 23 bases in between. The CDR3 DNA reads TGTGCCAGCAGCCCCATTGGGAGGATAGGGGAAAGCTCCTACAATGAGCAGTTCTTC. Translating gives CASSPIGRIGESSYNEQFF.